What follows are 31 T cell receptor beta chains derived from one specimen sequenced in a study of CD8 T cells in ankylosing spondylitis. TCRdb used MiXCR to reprocess the 5' RACE reads, holding one entry per CDR3 protein. Of some 300,000 distinct CDR3 sequences listed, about 20% were seen once; the top ten hold about 4%. The sequenced sample was blood, either unsorted or a sorted T cell fraction (not recorded which). All receptors come from a female donor with ankylosing spondylitis or in good health (not recorded which).

The chain combines TRBV5-6 with TRBJ1-2, with D possibly matching TRBD1 (5 bases). The V end lost 5 bases, the J end lost 5 bases, and 22 bases lay between the germline ends. The CDR3 has 16 amino acids. Germline V CDR1 and CDR2: SGHDT, YYEEEE. The CDR3, as DNA: TGTGCCAGCAGTCGATTCGACTTAGGGGCGGAATATGGCTACACCTTC. Translated: CASSRFDLGAEYGYTF.

The V gene is TRBV28, the J gene TRBJ2-5; 8 positions agree with TRBD1. Trimming at V came to 5 bases and at J to 4 bases, leaving 9 bases not matched to a gene. The V gene's germline CDR1 is MDHEN and CDR2 SYDVKM. The CDR3 totals 15 residues. CDR3 DNA sequence: TGTGCCAGCAGTCCGGACAGGGCGCCCGGAGAGACCCAGTACTTC. This translates into CASSPDRAPGETQYF. Supplemented by reference TRBV28 and TRBJ2-5, the full variable domain reads DVKVTQSSRYLVKRTGEKVFLECVQDMDHENMFWYRQDPGLGLRLIYFSYDVKMKEKGDIPEGYSVSREKKERFSLILESASTNQTSMYLCASSPDRAPGETQYFGPGTRLLVL.

This clonotype was seen only a few times. This chain links TRBV7-9 with TRBJ2-2, with 8 nucleotides matching TRBD2. J lost 9 bases, V lost 4 bases, and 13 bases had no gene match. The CDR3 has 16 amino acids. CDR1 and CDR2 (germline): SEHNR, FQNEAQ (reference sequence). The CDR3 region is CASSSWEERERRELFF. The CDR3 nucleotides are TGTGCCAGCAGCTCCTGGGAGGAGCGGGAGAGGAGGGAGCTGTTTTTT.

The J gene is TRBJ2-5, the V gene TRBV4-3, with TRBD1 matching 10 bases. Germline V lookup: CDR1 LGHNA, CDR2 YSLEER. The junction had 1 base not matched to a gene; V was cut back by 1 base and J by 5 bases. CDR3 length: 14 amino acids. For the CDR3, the DNA is TGCGCCAGCAGCCAAGGACAGGGGGCGGAGACCCAGTACTTC. This gives the protein CASSQGQGAETQYF.

The chain's CDR3 is CSANGRGRRETQYF. In nucleotides, the CDR3 is TGCAGTGCTAACGGGAGGGGGCGGCGGGAGACCCAGTACTTC. J is TRBJ2-5 and V is TRBV20-1, with TRBD2 as a possible D gene (8 bases). This CDR3 has 14 residues. Germline V gene data show CDR1 as DFQATT and CDR2 as SNEGSKA (reference sequence). Trimming took off 4 bases at V and 5 bases at J, with 17 bases between the two ends.

The J gene is TRBJ2-6, the V gene TRBV7-2; D unclear. The CDR3 totals 15 residues. With 3 bases removed from V and 4 bases from J, the gap between germline ends came to 10 bases. CDR1 SGHTA and CDR2 FQGNSA come from the germline V gene. CDR3 region: CASSFSTRGANVLTF. The CDR3 coding sequence is TGTGCCAGCAGCTTTTCGACGCGAGGGGCCAACGTCCTGACTTTC.

This chain uses TRBV20-1 with TRBJ1-1, with D hard to call. Per germline, CDR1 DFQATT and CDR2 SNEGSKA (reference sequence). The CDR3 totals 14 residues. Trimming left V 3 bases short and J 1 base short, with 12 bases between. The CDR3 nucleotides are TGCAGTGCTAGTGTACAAATGGGGAACACTGAAGCTTTCTTT. Its translation: CSASVQMGNTEAFF.

This clonotype has just a few counts. The chain combines TRBV6-5 with TRBJ1-5; D gene uncertain. V dropped 8 bases and J dropped 0 bases, with 5 bases sitting between them. The CDR3 is 12 residues long. CDR1 and CDR2 from the germline V gene are MNHEY and SVGAGI. CDR3: CASGISNQPQHF. The CDR3 DNA reads TGTGCCAGCGGAATTAGCAATCAGCCCCAGCATTTT.

This rearrangement joins TRBV6-2 or TRBV6-3 to TRBJ1-2; no clear D gene. The V and J ends lost 5 bases and 4 bases respectively, with 14 bases between them. From germline, CDR1 is MNHEY and CDR2 SVGEGT. The CDR3 contains 14 residues. In nucleotides, the CDR3 is TGTGCCAGCAGTCCCGGACCGGACGGCTATGGCTACACCTTC. Translation gives CASSPGPDGYGYTF.

The table lists this clonotype with a few counts. The CDR3 region is CASSPMYSGRANEQFF. CDR3 DNA sequence: TGTGCCAGCTCACCTATGTATAGCGGGAGGGCCAATGAGCAGTTCTTC. The chain carries TRBV18 and TRBJ2-1, with TRBD2 identical over 11 bases. The V segment lost 3 bases and the J segment 6 bases; nucleotides outside the gene matches: 7. The CDR3 is 16 residues long. Germline V gene lookup returns CDR1 KGHSH and CDR2 LQKENI.

CDR3 sequence reads: CASSYSIFTDSTDTQYF. DNA of the CDR3: TGTGCCAGCAGTTACTCGATCTTCACAGATAGCACAGATACGCAGTATTTT. The chain carries TRBV6-2 or TRBV6-3 and TRBJ2-3; no clear D. The CDR3 extends over 17 amino acids. Germline CDR1 MNHEY, CDR2 SVGEGT. Trimming took 0 bases from V and 0 from J, leaving 13 bases between them.

This clonotype was seen a handful of times. The rearrangement uses TRBV20-1 and TRBJ2-5; D assignment may be TRBD1 or TRBD2 (5 bases each). This CDR3 comprises 14 residues. The V gene lost 2 bases and the J gene lost 5 bases, with 15 bases spanning the gap. Germline loops: CDR1 DFQATT, CDR2 SNEGSKA (reference sequence). CDR3: CSARNGGGAETQYF. The CDR3 DNA follows: TGCAGTGCTAGAAATGGGGGTGGTGCGGAGACCCAGTACTTC.

The genes are TRBV19 and TRBJ1-5, with D maybe TRBD1 (5 bases). There are 15 residues in the CDR3. The germline V and J ends were trimmed by 5 bases and 1 base, with 12 bases remaining between them. Germline V CDR1 and CDR2: LNHDA, SQIVND (reference sequence). The DNA of the CDR3 is TGTGCCAGTAGTTGGGGCGATGGGAGCAATCAGCCCCAGCATTTT. Its translation is CASSWGDGSNQPQHF. The full variable domain, with the rest looked up from reference TRBV19 and TRBJ1-5, is DGGITQSPKYLFRKEGQNVTLSCEQNLNHDAMYWYRQDPGQGLRLIYYSQIVNDFQKGDIAEGYSVSREKKESFPLTVTSAQKNPTAFYLCASSWGDGSNQPQHFGDGTRLSIL.

This chain joins TRBV29-1 and TRBJ2-2, with D possibly TRBD1 on 5 matching bases. This CDR3 has 13 residues. V was shortened by 5 bases and J by 6 bases, with 13 bases between the two germline ends. Germline V lookup: CDR1 SQVTM, CDR2 ANQGSEA. Here the CDR3 reads CSVITAGSGELFF. CDR3 bases: TGCAGCGTTATCACGGCAGGGTCCGGGGAGCTGTTTTTT.

This clonotype was picked up a small number of times. The chain is built from TRBV5-6 and TRBJ2-1, with 9 bases lining up with TRBD2. Germline CDR1 is SGHDT and CDR2 is YYEEEE. J was trimmed by 4 bases and V by 0 bases; bases with no gene match: 2. The CDR3 runs to 15 residues. CDR3: CASSLALAGYNEQFF. The CDR3 DNA sequence: TGTGCCAGCAGCTTGGCGCTAGCGGGATACAATGAGCAGTTCTTC.

The V call is TRBV6-1, the J call TRBJ2-2; 9 bases match TRBD1. The CDR3 is 19 amino acids. Germline V lookup: CDR1 MNHNS, CDR2 SASEGT. V lost 6 bases to trimming and J lost 2 bases; unmatched junction nucleotides: 16. This CDR3 reads CASRKILFTGGLNTGELFF. The CDR3 bases are TGTGCCAGCAGGAAAATACTATTCACAGGGGGCCTTAACACCGGGGAGCTGTTTTTT.

This clonotype has at least ten counts. The rearrangement links TRBV29-1 to TRBJ2-2; D is unclear. Germline V gene data show CDR1 as SQVTM and CDR2 as ANQGSEA. V shed 4 bases and J shed 8 bases, with 5 bases lying between them. The CDR3 runs to 10 residues. The CDR3 DNA follows: TGCAGCGTTGTAGAAGGGGAGCTGTTTTTT. This sequence encodes CSVVEGELFF.

This clonotype was counted many times. V gene TRBV20-1 combines with J gene TRBJ2-1, with 14 bases identical to TRBD2. This CDR3 contains 14 residues. Germline values: CDR1 DFQATT, CDR2 SNEGSKA (reference sequence). The CDR3: CSARLAGGYNEQFF. The CDR3 nucleotides are TGCAGCGCCAGACTAGCGGGAGGGTACAATGAGCAGTTCTTC.

The rearrangement joins TRBV6-2 or TRBV6-3 to TRBJ2-6; possibly TRBD1 for D (6 bases). The CDR3 loop spans 15 amino acids. Germline assignment: CDR1 MNHEY and CDR2 SVGEGT. V was shortened by 4 bases and J by 4 bases, with 11 bases between the two germline ends. The CDR3 here is CASSFTGYGANVLTF. DNA of the CDR3: TGTGCCAGCAGTTTTACAGGGTACGGGGCCAACGTCCTGACTTTC.

This rearrangement joins TRBV15 to TRBJ2-1; 9 nucleotides agree with TRBD1. The CDR3 contains 16 residues. CDR1 is LNHNV, CDR2 YYDKDF, per germline (reference sequence). Trimming at V came to 0 bases and at J to 8 bases, leaving 8 bases not matched to a gene. The CDR3 sequence: CATSRDPTGGLDEQFF. The CDR3 nucleotides are TGTGCCACCAGCAGAGATCCAACAGGGGGCCTGGATGAGCAGTTCTTC.

The V call is TRBV5-1, the J call TRBJ2-3, with TRBD2 as a possible D gene (6 bases). Germline V lookup: CDR1 SGHRS, CDR2 YFSETQ. The V end was cut by 4 bases, the J end by 5 bases, with 20 bases between. The CDR3 sequence is 16 residues long. In DNA form, the CDR3 reads TGCGCCAGCAGCCCCCCGGGCGGAGCCGGGGGAGATACGCAGTATTTT. Amino acids: CASSPPGGAGGDTQYF.

V gene TRBV5-1 combines with J gene TRBJ2-1; TRBD2 aligns across 10 bases. V gave up 4 bases and J gave up 4 bases; unmatched junction bases: 8. The germline V gene has CDR1 SGHRS and CDR2 YFSETQ. The CDR3 has 16 amino acids. CDR3 protein: CASSTSSGRGYNEQFF. CDR3 sequence (DNA): TGCGCCAGCAGCACCTCAAGCGGGAGGGGTTACAATGAGCAGTTCTTC.

This clonotype was seen only a few times. The chain links TRBV24-1 to TRBJ2-2, with a tentative D call TRBD1 (5 bases). Between the trimmed V and J ends, which lost 1 base and 5 bases, there was a span of 7 bases. CDR3 length: 14 amino acids. Germline V CDR1 and CDR2: KGHDR, SFDVKD. The CDR3 DNA reads TGTGCCACCAGTGATTTTAGGACAACCGGGGAGCTGTTTTTT. As protein: CATSDFRTTGELFF.

This clonotype occurred many times. The chain combines TRBV5-1 with TRBJ1-2, with 8 bases lining up with TRBD1. The CDR3 is 14 residues long. J was trimmed by 1 base and V by 5 bases; bases with no gene match: 4. Germline CDR1 and CDR2: SGHRS and YFSETQ. DNA for the CDR3: TGCGCCAGCAGGAGGGACAGGATTAACTATGGCTACACCTTC. It codes for CASRRDRINYGYTF.

The rearrangement joins TRBV6-1 to TRBJ1-2; unclear D gene. V lost 1 base to trimming and J lost 1 base, with 1 base between them. There are 12 residues in the CDR3. Germline assignment: CDR1 MNHNS and CDR2 SASEGT. The CDR3 nucleotides read TGTGCCAGCAGTGAAGTTAACTATGGCTACACCTTC. It is translated as CASSEVNYGYTF.

The rearrangement uses TRBV12-3 or TRBV12-4 and TRBJ1-6; no reliable D call. The V gene lost 3 bases and the J gene lost 10 bases, with 13 bases spanning the gap. The length of the CDR3 is 14 residues. The CDR3 loop reads CASSFGGSKSPLHF. CDR3 nucleotides: TGTGCCAGCAGTTTTGGAGGGTCCAAGTCACCCCTCCACTTT.

The chain couples TRBV5-1 to TRBJ2-3; possible D gene TRBD2, 6 bases. The CDR3 contains 15 residues. The V end lost 2 bases, the J end lost 4 bases, and 14 bases lay between the germline ends. CDR1 and CDR2 from the germline V gene are SGHRS and YFSETQ. CDR3 DNA sequence: TGCGCCAGCAGCTTTTTACCCGGGAGTGCAGATACGCAGTATTTT. Protein product: CASSFLPGSADTQYF.

This clonotype has at least ten counts. The rearrangement joins TRBV20-1 to TRBJ2-3; TRBD2 agrees at 14 bases. CDR1 and CDR2 (germline): DFQATT, SNEGSKA (reference sequence). The CDR3 spans 15 residues. The V segment lost 6 bases and the J segment 5 bases; nucleotides outside the gene matches: 7. As DNA, the CDR3 is TGCAGTGCCCCCTCGACTAGCGGGGGGGGAGATACGCAGTATTTT. As protein: CSAPSTSGGGDTQYF.

In its sample, this clonotype was seen a few times. CDR3 residues: CAISAGGPRMPDTQYF. CDR3 DNA: TGTGCCATCAGTGCTGGAGGACCAAGGATGCCAGATACGCAGTATTTT. The chain couples TRBV10-3 to TRBJ2-3, with D perhaps matching TRBD2 (5 bases). The V gene lost 4 bases and the J gene lost 4 bases, with 18 bases spanning the gap. In germline, CDR1 is ENHRY, CDR2 SYGVKD. The CDR3 consists of 16 residues.

Only a few counts were recorded for this clonotype. The chain combines TRBV10-3 with TRBJ2-7; 8 bases are a match to TRBD2. There are 17 residues in the CDR3. Germline V CDR1 and CDR2: ENHRY, SYGVKD. V was clipped by 3 bases and J by 7 bases; unmatched bases: 17. The CDR3 loop is CAISELRPGLGLNEQYF. CDR3 nucleotide sequence: TGTGCCATCAGTGAACTGAGACCGGGACTAGGTCTGAATGAGCAGTACTTC.

This clonotype was seen only a few times. The CDR3 DNA reads TGTGCCAGCAGCATGACGGCGGATGAGCAGTTCTTC. Translated, it gives CASSMTADEQFF. The chain has TRBV7-9 and TRBJ2-1; D is uncertain. Per the germline V gene, CDR1 is SEHNR and CDR2 is FQNEAQ (reference sequence). The ends were cut back, 5 bases at V and 8 bases at J, with 10 bases in the middle. CDR3 length: 12 amino acids.